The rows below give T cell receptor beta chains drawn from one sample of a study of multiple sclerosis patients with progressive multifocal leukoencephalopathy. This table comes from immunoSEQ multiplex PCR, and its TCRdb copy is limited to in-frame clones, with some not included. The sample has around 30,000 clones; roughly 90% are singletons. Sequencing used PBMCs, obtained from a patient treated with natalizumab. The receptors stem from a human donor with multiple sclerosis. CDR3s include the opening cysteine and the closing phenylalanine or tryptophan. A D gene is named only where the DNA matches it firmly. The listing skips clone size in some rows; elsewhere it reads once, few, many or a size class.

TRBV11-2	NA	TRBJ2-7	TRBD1	CASSFNRDRSYEQYF	TGTGCCAGCAGCTTCAACCGGGACAGGTCCTACGAGCAGTACTTC
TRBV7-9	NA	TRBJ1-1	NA	CASSFGGEAFF	TGTGCCAGCAGCTTCGGGGGCGAAGCTTTCTTT
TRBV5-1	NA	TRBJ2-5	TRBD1	CASSSLGTGETQYF	TGCGCCAGCAGCTCGCTGGGGACAGGGGAGACCCAGTACTTC
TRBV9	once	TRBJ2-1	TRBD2	CASSVLRGGLAGDYEQFF	TGTGCCAGCAGCGTCCTCAGGGGTGGACTAGCGGGAGACTATGAGCAGTTCTTC
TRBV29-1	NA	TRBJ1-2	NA	CSACSEGFGYTF	TGCAGCGCCTGTTCGGAGGGGTTTGGCTACACCTTC
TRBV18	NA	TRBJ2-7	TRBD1	CASSPGQRIYEQYF	TGTGCCAGCTCACCGGGACAGAGAATCTACGAGCAGTACTTC
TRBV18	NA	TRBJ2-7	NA	CASSPLLAYEQYF	TGTGCCAGCTCACCACTTCTAGCCTACGAGCAGTACTTC
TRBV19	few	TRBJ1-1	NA	CASSLPGDTEAFF	TGTGCCAGTAGCCTCCCAGGGGACACTGAAGCTTTCTTT
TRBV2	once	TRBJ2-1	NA	CASSEGTANEQFF	TGTGCCAGCAGTGAAGGCACTGCTAATGAGCAGTTCTTC
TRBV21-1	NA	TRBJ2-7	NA	CASSSPGEKDPGTSSYEQYF	TGTGCCAGCAGCAGCCCGGGGGAAAAAGATCCAGGGACGAGCTCCTACGAGCAGTACTTC
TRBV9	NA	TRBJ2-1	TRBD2	CASSKDPSGLAENEQFF	TGTGCCAGCAGCAAAGACCCCTCCGGACTAGCGGAAAATGAGCAGTTCTTC
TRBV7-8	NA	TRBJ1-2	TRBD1	CASSGGQGRYGYTF	TGCGCCAGCAGCGGAGGACAGGGGAGATATGGCTACACCTTC